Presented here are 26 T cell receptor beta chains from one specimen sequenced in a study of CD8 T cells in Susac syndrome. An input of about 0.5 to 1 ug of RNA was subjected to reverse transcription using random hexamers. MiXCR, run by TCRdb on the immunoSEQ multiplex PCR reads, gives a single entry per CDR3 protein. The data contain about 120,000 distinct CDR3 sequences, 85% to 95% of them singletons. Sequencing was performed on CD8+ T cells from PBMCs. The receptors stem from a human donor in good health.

The CDR3 coding sequence is TGTGCCAGCAGCTTGGCGGGGGGCACTGGAGTAGAGACCCAGTACTTC. This codes for CASSLAGGTGVETQYF. The chain couples TRBV5-4 to TRBJ2-5; perhaps TRBD2 as D (7 bases). Per germline, CDR1 SGHNT and CDR2 YYREEE (reference sequence). There are 16 residues in the CDR3. Between the trimmed V and J ends, which lost 0 bases and 4 bases, there was a span of 16 bases.

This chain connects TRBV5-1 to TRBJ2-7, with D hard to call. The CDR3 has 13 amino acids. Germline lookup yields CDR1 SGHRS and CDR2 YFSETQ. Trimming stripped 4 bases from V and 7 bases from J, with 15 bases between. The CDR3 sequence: CASSPDTVREQYF. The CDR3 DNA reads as TGCGCCAGCAGCCCAGACACCGTCCGGGAGCAGTACTTC.

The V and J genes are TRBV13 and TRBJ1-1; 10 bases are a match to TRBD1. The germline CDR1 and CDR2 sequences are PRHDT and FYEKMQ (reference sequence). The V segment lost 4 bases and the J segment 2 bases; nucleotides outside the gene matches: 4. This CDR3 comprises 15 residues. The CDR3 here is CASSSSTGGNTEAFF. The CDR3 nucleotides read TGTGCCAGCAGCTCCTCGACAGGGGGCAACACTGAAGCTTTCTTT. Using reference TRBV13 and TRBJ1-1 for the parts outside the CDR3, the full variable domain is AAGVIQSPRHLIKEKRETATLKCYPIPRHDTVYWYQQGPGQDPQFLISFYEKMQSDKGSIPDRFSAQQFSDYHSELNMSSLELGDSALYFCASSSSTGGNTEAFFGQGTRLTVV.

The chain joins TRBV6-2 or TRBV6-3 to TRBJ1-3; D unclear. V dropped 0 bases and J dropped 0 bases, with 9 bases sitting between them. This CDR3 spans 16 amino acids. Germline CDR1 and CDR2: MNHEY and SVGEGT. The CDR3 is CASSYSGLSSGNTIYF. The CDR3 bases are TGTGCCAGCAGTTACTCCGGTTTAAGCTCTGGAAACACCATATATTTT.

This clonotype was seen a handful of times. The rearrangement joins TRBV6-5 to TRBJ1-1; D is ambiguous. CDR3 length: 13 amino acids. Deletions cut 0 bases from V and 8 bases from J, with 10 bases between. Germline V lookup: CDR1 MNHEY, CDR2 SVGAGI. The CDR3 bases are TGTGCCAGCAGTTACTCGATAGGGCCCGAAGCTTTCTTT. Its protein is CASSYSIGPEAFF.

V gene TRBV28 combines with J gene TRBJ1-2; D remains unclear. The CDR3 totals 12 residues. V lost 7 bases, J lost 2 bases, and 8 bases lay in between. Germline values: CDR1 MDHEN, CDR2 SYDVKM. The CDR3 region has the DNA TGTGCCAGCATAGACGGCAACTATGGCTACACCTTC. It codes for CASIDGNYGYTF.

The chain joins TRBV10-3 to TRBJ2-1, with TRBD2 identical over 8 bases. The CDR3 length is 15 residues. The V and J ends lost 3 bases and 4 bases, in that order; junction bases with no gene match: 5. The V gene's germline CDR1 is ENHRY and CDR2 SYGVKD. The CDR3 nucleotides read TGTGCCATCAGTGAAATACTAGCGGATTACAATGAGCAGTTCTTC. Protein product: CAISEILADYNEQFF.

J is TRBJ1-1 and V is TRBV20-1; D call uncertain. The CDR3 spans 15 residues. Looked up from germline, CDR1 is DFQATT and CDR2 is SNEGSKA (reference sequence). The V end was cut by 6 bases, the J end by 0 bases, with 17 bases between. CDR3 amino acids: CSATSREKMNTEAFF. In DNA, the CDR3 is TGCAGTGCAACCAGTCGCGAGAAAATGAACACTGAAGCTTTCTTT.

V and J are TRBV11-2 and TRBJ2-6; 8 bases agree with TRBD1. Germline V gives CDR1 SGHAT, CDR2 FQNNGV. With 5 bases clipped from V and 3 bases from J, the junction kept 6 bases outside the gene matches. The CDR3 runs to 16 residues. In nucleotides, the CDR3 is TGTGCCAGCAGCATTGCCACAGGGGGTGGGGCCAACGTCCTGACTTTC. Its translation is CASSIATGGGANVLTF.

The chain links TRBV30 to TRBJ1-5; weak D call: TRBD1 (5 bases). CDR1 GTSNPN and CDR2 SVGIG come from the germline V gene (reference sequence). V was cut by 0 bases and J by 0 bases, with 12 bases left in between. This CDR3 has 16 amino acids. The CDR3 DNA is TGTGCCTGGAGTGTACAGGATGGTATTAGCAATCAGCCCCAGCATTTT. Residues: CAWSVQDGISNQPQHF.

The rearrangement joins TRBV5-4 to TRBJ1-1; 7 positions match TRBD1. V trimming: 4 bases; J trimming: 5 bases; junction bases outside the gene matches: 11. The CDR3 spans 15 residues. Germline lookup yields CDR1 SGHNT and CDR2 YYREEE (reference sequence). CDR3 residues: CASSKDRERGTEAFF. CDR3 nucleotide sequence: TGTGCCAGCAGCAAAGACAGGGAGAGAGGGACTGAAGCTTTCTTT.

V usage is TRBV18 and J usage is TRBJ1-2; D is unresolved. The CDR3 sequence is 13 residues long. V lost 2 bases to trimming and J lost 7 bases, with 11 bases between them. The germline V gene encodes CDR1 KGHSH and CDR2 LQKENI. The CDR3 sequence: CASSPETDSGYTF. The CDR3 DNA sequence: TGTGCCAGCTCACCAGAAACAGACTCTGGCTACACCTTC. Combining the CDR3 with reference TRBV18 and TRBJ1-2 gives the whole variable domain NAGVMQNPRHLVRRRGQEARLRCSPMKGHSHVYWYRQLPEEGLKFMVYLQKENIIDESGMPKERFSAEFPKEGPSILRIQQVVRGDSAAYFCASSPETDSGYTFGSGTRLTVV.

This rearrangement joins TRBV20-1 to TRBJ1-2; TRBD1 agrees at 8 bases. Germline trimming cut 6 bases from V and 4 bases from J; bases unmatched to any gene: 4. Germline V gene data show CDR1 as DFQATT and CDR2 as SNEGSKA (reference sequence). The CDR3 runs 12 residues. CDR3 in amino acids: CSAETGGYGYTF. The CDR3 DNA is TGCAGTGCCGAAACAGGGGGCTATGGCTACACCTTC.

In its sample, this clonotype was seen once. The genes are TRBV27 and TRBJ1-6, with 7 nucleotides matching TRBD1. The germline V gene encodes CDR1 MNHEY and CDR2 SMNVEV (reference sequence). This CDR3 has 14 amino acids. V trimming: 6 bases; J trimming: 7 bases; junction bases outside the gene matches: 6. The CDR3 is CASRLQGSNSPLHF. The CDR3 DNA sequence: TGTGCCAGCAGATTACAGGGGTCCAATTCACCCCTCCACTTT.

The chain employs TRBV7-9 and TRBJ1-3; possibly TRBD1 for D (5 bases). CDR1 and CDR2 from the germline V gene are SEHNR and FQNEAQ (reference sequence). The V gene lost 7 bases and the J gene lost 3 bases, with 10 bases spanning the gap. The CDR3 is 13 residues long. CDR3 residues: CASTLRGGNTIYF. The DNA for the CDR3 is TGTGCCAGCACCCTGAGGGGTGGAAACACCATATATTTT.

In DNA form, the CDR3 reads TGTGCCAGCAGCGTATCCCAGGGCCCAGGAAACACCATATATTTT. Its translation is CASSVSQGPGNTIYF. This chain uses TRBV9 with TRBJ1-3; tentative D call: TRBD1 (5 bases). The germline V and J ends were trimmed by 1 base and 4 bases, with 12 bases remaining between them. The CDR3 runs 15 residues. The V gene's germline CDR1 is SGDLS and CDR2 YYNGEE.

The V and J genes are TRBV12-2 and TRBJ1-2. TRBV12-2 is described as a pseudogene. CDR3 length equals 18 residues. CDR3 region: CASRLAVSRKGSNYGYTF. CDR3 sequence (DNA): TGTGCAAGTCGCTTAGCGGTGTCGCGAAAAGGATCTAACTATGGCTACACCTTC.

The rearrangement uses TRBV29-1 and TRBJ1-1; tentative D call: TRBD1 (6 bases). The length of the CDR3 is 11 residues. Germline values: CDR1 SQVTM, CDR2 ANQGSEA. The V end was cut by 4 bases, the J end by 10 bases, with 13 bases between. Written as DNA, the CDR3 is TGCAGCGTTGCCTGGACAGCTCTAGCTTTCTTT. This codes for CSVAWTALAFF.

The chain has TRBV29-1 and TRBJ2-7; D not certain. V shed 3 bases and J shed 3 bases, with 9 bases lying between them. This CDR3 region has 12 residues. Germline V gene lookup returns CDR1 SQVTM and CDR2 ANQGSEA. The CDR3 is CSVDISGYEQYF. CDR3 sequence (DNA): TGCAGCGTTGATATCTCCGGCTACGAGCAGTACTTC.

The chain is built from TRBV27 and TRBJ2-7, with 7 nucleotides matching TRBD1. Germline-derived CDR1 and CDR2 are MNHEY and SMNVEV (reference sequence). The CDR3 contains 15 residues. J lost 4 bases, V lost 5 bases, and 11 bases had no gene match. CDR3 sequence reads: CASSESGTESYEQYF. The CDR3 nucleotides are TGTGCCAGCAGTGAGTCCGGGACAGAGTCTTACGAGCAGTACTTC.

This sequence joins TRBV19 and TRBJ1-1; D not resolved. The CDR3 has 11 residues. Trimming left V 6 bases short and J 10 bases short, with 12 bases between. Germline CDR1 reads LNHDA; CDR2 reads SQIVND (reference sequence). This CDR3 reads CASSLTRRAFF. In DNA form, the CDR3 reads TGTGCCAGTAGCCTGACTCGTAGAGCTTTCTTT. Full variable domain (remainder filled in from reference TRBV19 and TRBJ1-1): DGGITQSPKYLFRKEGQNVTLSCEQNLNHDAMYWYRQDPGQGLRLIYYSQIVNDFQKGDIAEGYSVSREKKESFPLTVTSAQKNPTAFYLCASSLTRRAFFGQGTRLTVV.

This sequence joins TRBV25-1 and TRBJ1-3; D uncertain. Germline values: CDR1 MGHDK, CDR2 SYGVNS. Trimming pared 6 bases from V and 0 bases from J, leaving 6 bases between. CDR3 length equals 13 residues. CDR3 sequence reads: CASSPASGNTIYF. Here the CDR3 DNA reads TGTGCCAGCAGCCCGGCCTCTGGAAACACCATATATTTT.

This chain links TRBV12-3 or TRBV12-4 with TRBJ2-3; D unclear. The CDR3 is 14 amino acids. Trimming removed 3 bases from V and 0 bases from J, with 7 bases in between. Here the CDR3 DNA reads TGTGCCAGCAGTTTTGCTAGAAGCACAGATACGCAGTATTTT. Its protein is CASSFARSTDTQYF.

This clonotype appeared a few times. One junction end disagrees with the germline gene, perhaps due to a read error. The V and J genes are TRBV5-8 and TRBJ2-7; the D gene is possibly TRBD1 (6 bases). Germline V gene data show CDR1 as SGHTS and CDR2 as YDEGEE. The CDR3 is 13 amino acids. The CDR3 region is CASSSTGLYAQYF. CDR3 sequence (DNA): TGTGCCAGCAGCTCGACAGGCCTTTACGCGCAGTACTTC.

DNA of the CDR3: TGTGCCAGTAGTAAGGGTAGAGGGGTGAACACTGAAGCTTTCTTT. It translates to CASSKGRGVNTEAFF. This chain joins TRBV19 and TRBJ1-1; D may be TRBD1 (5 bases). This CDR3 is 15 amino acids long. The germline CDR1 and CDR2 sequences are LNHDA and SQIVND (reference sequence). V was cut by 4 bases and J by 0 bases, with 12 bases left in between.

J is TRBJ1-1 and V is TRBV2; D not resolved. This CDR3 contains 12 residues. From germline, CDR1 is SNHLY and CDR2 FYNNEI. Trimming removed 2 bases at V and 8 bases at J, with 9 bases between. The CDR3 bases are TGTGCCAGCAGTGAAAGGATCCGGGAAGCTTTCTTT. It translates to CASSERIREAFF.